These T cell receptor beta chains were read from a single sample in a study of OX40 agonist ivuxolimab in advanced cancers. Sequencing was performed with immunoSEQ multiplex PCR; in TCRdb, only in-frame clones are kept and a portion is missing. The table includes approximately 29,000 clones, approximately 80% detected once. Source: CD4+ or CD8+ T cells sorted from blood, taken in a trial of the OX40 agonist ivuxolimab. Receptors were obtained from an adult with an advanced solid tumor such as melanoma, head and neck, liver or kidney cancer. CDR3s include the opening cysteine and the closing phenylalanine or tryptophan. D genes are given only for firm matches. Size is omitted from some rows. Given values are once, few, many or a class for expanded clones.

>NA|TRBD2|TRBJ2-1|TRBV10-3
CAISGRTSGGPYNEQFF
TGTGCCATCAGTGGTCGGACTAGCGGGGGGCCCTACAATGAGCAGTTCTTC
>few|TRBD1|TRBJ1-5|TRBV5-5
CASSFGQGLSNQPQHF
TGTGCCAGCAGCTTCGGACAGGGTCTTAGCAATCAGCCCCAGCATTTT
>NA|NA|TRBJ1-1|TRBV28
CASSLFFGTEAFF
TGTGCCAGCAGTTTATTTTTCGGTACTGAAGCTTTCTTT
>NA|NA|TRBJ1-2|TRBV12-2
CASRLPGPISNYGYTF
TGTGCAAGTCGCTTACCGGGCCCCATTTCGAACTATGGCTACACCTTC
>NA|NA|TRBJ2-1|TRBV6-1
CASSESSSYNEQFF
TGTGCCAGCAGTGAGTCTAGCTCCTACAATGAGCAGTTCTTC
>NA|NA|TRBJ1-2|TRBV28
CASSSLSSIGREGYTF
TGTGCCAGCAGTTCCCTATCATCGATCGGGAGGGAGGGCTACACCTTC
>NA|NA|TRBJ2-1|TRBV28
CASSFFGQSEQFF
NA
>NA|TRBD1|TRBJ2-4|TRBV2
CASSEALRGQGAVSKNIQYF
TGTGCCAGCAGTGAAGCGCTTCGGGGGCAGGGGGCTGTGTCCAAAAACATTCAGTACTTC
>NA|NA|TRBJ2-7|TRBV11-2
CASSLRTLTTYEQYF
TGTGCCAGCAGCTTAAGGACGCTAACAACCTACGAGCAGTACTTC
>few|TRBD1|TRBJ1-1|TRBV7-2
CASSLVGDRANTEAFF
TGTGCCAGCAGCTTAGTTGGGGACAGGGCGAACACTGAAGCTTTCTTT
>few|NA|TRBJ1-1|TRBV4-1
CASSQVNTEAFF
TGCGCCAGCAGCCAAGTGAACACTGAAGCTTTCTTT
>NA|TRBD1|TRBJ2-2|TRBV2
CASIKTGGGTGELFF
TGTGCCAGCATTAAGACAGGGGGCGGAACCGGGGAGCTGTTTTTT
>NA|NA|TRBJ1-4|TRBV5-1
CASSLENGNEKLFF
TGCGCCAGCAGCTTGGAGAACGGTAATGAAAAACTGTTTTTT
>NA|TRBD1|TRBJ1-1|TRBV5-1
CATREGAMNTEAFF
TGCGCCACCCGAGAGGGGGCCATGAACACTGAAGCTTTCTTT
>NA|NA|TRBJ1-1|TRBV30
CAWSVRLLKAEAFF
TGTGCCTGGAGTGTAAGGCTTTTAAAAGCTGAAGCTTTCTTT
>few|NA|TRBJ2-5|TRBV2
CASREGLTQETQYF
TGTGCCAGCAGGGAGGGACTGACCCAAGAGACCCAGTACTTC
>NA|NA|TRBJ2-1|TRBV19
CASSGGTNDYNEQFF
TGTGCCAGTAGTGGCGGGACAAATGACTACAATGAGCAGTTCTTC
>NA|TRBD1|TRBJ2-7|TRBV7-7
CASSRDRMYEQYF
TGTGCCAGCAGTCGGGACAGGATGTACGAGCAGTACTTC
>NA|NA|TRBJ1-1|TRBV9
CASSEFQGSTEAFF
TGTGCCAGCAGCGAGTTTCAGGGTAGCACTGAAGCTTTCTTT
>NA|TRBD1|TRBJ1-1|TRBV11-2
CASSLAPRQGRMNTEAFF
TGTGCCAGCAGCTTAGCCCCCCGACAGGGAAGGATGAACACTGAAGCTTTCTTT
>few|NA|TRBJ1-1|TRBV19
CASTIEGTSNTEAFF
TGTGCCAGTACCATCGAGGGTACTTCGAACACTGAAGCTTTCTTT
>NA|NA|TRBJ1-5|TRBV30
CAWSVTGPQHF
TGTGCCTGGAGTGTTACCGGGCCCCAGCATTTT
>NA|NA|TRBJ2-1|TRBV4-2
CASSHISAVSSYNEQFF
TGTGCCAGCAGCCATATTTCAGCGGTGAGCTCCTACAATGAGCAGTTCTTC
>NA|TRBD1|TRBJ2-1|TRBV5-4
CASSRTGDEQFF
TGTGCCAGCAGCAGAACAGGGGACGAGCAGTTCTTC
>NA|NA|TRBJ1-5|TRBV19
CASSIRGGQPQHF
TGTGCCAGTAGTATAAGGGGGGGTCAGCCCCAGCATTTT
>NA|TRBD1|TRBJ1-3|TRBV19
CASSAARDRGIYF
TGTGCCAGTAGTGCCGCAAGGGACAGGGGGATATATTTT
>NA|TRBD1|TRBJ1-4|TRBV6-6
CASSPGTGGNEKLFF
TGTGCCAGCAGTCCTGGGACAGGGGGGAATGAAAAACTGTTTTTT
>NA|NA|TRBJ2-7|TRBV29-1
CSVERGPNGYEQYF
TGCAGCGTTGAGAGAGGTCCCAATGGCTACGAGCAGTACTTC
>NA|NA|TRBJ2-6|TRBV27
CASSRRSSGANVLTF
TGTGCCAGCAGTCGGAGAAGCTCTGGGGCCAACGTCCTGACTTTC
>NA|NA|TRBJ2-7|TRBV27
CASSLGYEQYF
TGTGCCAGCAGTTTGGGTTACGAGCAGTACTTC
>once|NA|TRBJ2-7|TRBV11-2
CASSLGDRLYEQYF
TGTGCCAGCAGCTTAGGGGACCGGCTCTACGAGCAGTACTTC
>NA|NA|TRBJ2-2|TRBV5-1
CASSSLQGSGTGELFF
TGCGCCAGCAGCAGTCTTCAGGGGTCGGGCACCGGGGAGCTGTTTTTT
>NA|TRBD1|TRBJ1-3|TRBV7-7
CAGSLNPGQGNTIYF
TGTGCCGGCAGCTTGAATCCGGGACAGGGAAACACCATATATTTT
>NA|NA|TRBJ2-1|TRBV25-1
CASSDPGHGKINEQFF
TGTGCCAGCAGTGACCCTGGACACGGGAAGATCAATGAGCAGTTCTTC
>NA|TRBD1|TRBJ2-7|TRBV28
CASSLGTGFYEQYF
TGTGCCAGCAGTTTAGGGACAGGTTTTTACGAGCAGTACTTC
>once|NA|TRBJ2-4|TRBV5-1
CASSLTGISKNIQYF
TGCGCCAGCAGCTTGACAGGGATTTCCAAAAACATTCAGTACTTC
>NA|NA|TRBJ1-1|TRBV28
CATGRGGAGSTEAFF
TGTGCCACTGGCCGGGGGGGGGCCGGAAGCACTGAAGCTTTCTTT
>NA|NA|TRBJ1-5|TRBV28
CASSPEGRAGNQPQHF
TGTGCCAGCAGCCCGGAAGGCAGGGCAGGCAATCAGCCCCAGCATTTT
>once|NA|TRBJ1-4|TRBV5-1
CASSLSGAANEKLFF
TGCGCCAGCAGCTTGTCCGGGGCGGCTAATGAAAAACTGTTTTTT
>NA|NA|TRBJ1-2|TRBV19
CASAREQTNYGYTF
TGTGCCAGCGCTCGAGAACAGACAAACTATGGCTACACCTTC
>NA|TRBD1|TRBJ1-2|TRBV14
CASSLRTGGYGYTF
TGTGCCAGCAGCCTCCGGACAGGGGGCTATGGCTACACCTTC
>NA|TRBD1|TRBJ1-3|TRBV19
CASSIGQGALGNTIYF
TGTGCCAGTAGTATAGGGCAGGGGGCGCTTGGAAACACCATATATTTT
>NA|NA|TRBJ1-1|TRBV4-2
CASSPTGQQNTEAFF
TGTGCCAGCAGCCCGACAGGCCAACAGAACACTGAAGCTTTCTTT
>NA|TRBD1|TRBJ2-2|TRBV5-1
CASSSGTATGELFF
TGCGCCAGCAGCTCCGGGACAGCCACCGGGGAGCTGTTTTTT
>NA|NA|TRBJ2-3|TRBV11-3
CASSLDTRGTQYF
TGTGCCAGCAGCTTAGATACGAGGGGGACGCAGTATTTT
>NA|NA|TRBJ1-2|TRBV18
CASSRSGVNYGYTF
TGTGCCAGCTCACGTTCAGGGGTAAACTATGGCTACACCTTC
>NA|TRBD1|TRBJ1-5|TRBV30
CAWGDRARNQPQHF
TGTGCCTGGGGGGACAGGGCCCGCAATCAGCCCCAGCATTTT
>NA|NA|TRBJ1-2|TRBV27
CASSPWDGYTF
TGTGCCAGCAGCCCCTGGGACGGCTACACCTTC
>NA|TRBD1|TRBJ1-1|TRBV18
CASSRTGTAHMNTEAFF
TGTGCCAGCTCTCGAACGGGGACAGCTCACATGAACACTGAAGCTTTCTTT
>NA|NA|TRBJ2-7|TRBV15
CATSRVDGIGYEQYF
TGTGCCACCAGCAGAGTTGACGGTATTGGATACGAGCAGTACTTC
>NA|NA|TRBJ1-5|TRBV19
CASTPLGSSNQPQHF
TGTGCCAGTACCCCGTTGGGGAGTAGCAATCAGCCCCAGCATTTT
>NA|TRBD1|TRBJ1-1|TRBV7-3
CASSLNQGANTEAFF
TGTGCCAGCAGCTTAAACCAGGGGGCGAACACTGAAGCTTTCTTT
>NA|NA|TRBJ1-2|TRBV7-2
CASSLDGPYYGYTF
TGTGCCAGCAGCTTAGACGGACCGTACTATGGCTACACCTTC
>few|TRBD2|TRBJ2-7|TRBV9
CASSLEGLAGEEQYF
TGTGCCAGCAGCCTAGAGGGGCTAGCGGGGGAGGAGCAGTACTTC
>NA|TRBD2|TRBJ2-3|TRBV7-8
CASSPQRGTTDTQYF
TGTGCCAGCAGCCCTCAGCGGGGAACCACAGATACGCAGTATTTT
>NA|TRBD1|TRBJ1-1|TRBV18
CASSSLDRGTTEAFF
TGTGCCAGCTCTTCATTGGACAGGGGGACCACTGAAGCTTTCTTT
>NA|NA|TRBJ1-5|TRBV10-3
CAISESGRGQQPQHF
TGTGCCATCAGTGAGTCAGGACGCGGTCAACAGCCCCAGCATTTT
>NA|TRBD1|TRBJ1-1|TRBV6-5
CASSRRGRNTEAFF
TGTGCCAGCAGTCGCAGGGGGCGCAACACTGAAGCTTTCTTT
>NA|TRBD1|TRBJ1-4|TRBV19
CASSTGTDNEKLFF
TGTGCCAGTAGTACCGGGACAGACAATGAAAAACTGTTTTTT
>NA|NA|TRBJ1-2|TRBV15
CATTKDSGVTNYGYTF
TGTGCCACCACCAAAGATTCAGGGGTCACCAACTATGGCTACACCTTC